The next 18 T cell receptor beta chains were all read from a single sample in a study of T-cell memory formation after mild COVID-19. TCRdb re-called the 5' RACE reads with MiXCR, one entry per CDR3 protein. The profile shows a few hundred thousand distinct CDR3 sequences, approximately 15% of them singletons. Sequenced material: PBMCs or a T cell subset sorted from them (not recorded which). The receptors derive from a man aged 18 to 30 who had mild COVID-19 (a few samples of this study predate the infection). Cell type and time point are not known.

This clonotype was counted a few times. The J gene is TRBJ2-1, the V gene TRBV19, with D perhaps matching TRBD2 (5 bases). The CDR3 extends over 15 amino acids. Germline CDR1 LNHDA, CDR2 SQIVND (reference sequence). The germline V and J ends were trimmed by 7 bases and 6 bases, with 19 bases remaining between them. CDR3 loop: CASTISGSGVNEQFF. CDR3 bases: TGTGCCAGTACCATCTCGGGCTCCGGGGTCAATGAGCAGTTCTTC.

The chain couples TRBV6-2 or TRBV6-3 to TRBJ2-7, with D possibly being TRBD1 (6 bases). The CDR3 loop spans 14 amino acids. Germline V gene data show CDR1 as MNHEY and CDR2 as SVGEGT. Trimming pared 5 bases from V and 0 bases from J, leaving 11 bases between. CDR3 sequence (DNA): TGTGCCAGCAGTCCCGGGACACCCTCCTACGAGCAGTACGTC. Translated, it gives CASSPGTPSYEQYV.

This clonotype appeared a few times. The V and J genes are TRBV20-1 and TRBJ2-3; 12 bases fit TRBD2. This CDR3 has 12 amino acids. Germline V CDR1 and CDR2: DFQATT, SNEGSKA (reference sequence). Losses at the gene ends were 8 bases for V and 5 bases for J; bases not matched to a gene: 2. CDR3 coding DNA: TGCAGTTCACTAGCGGGGGGAGATACGCAGTATTTT. It encodes CSSLAGGDTQYF.

This clonotype was seen at least ten times. The rearrangement links TRBV12-3 or TRBV12-4 to TRBJ2-3; D not resolved. This CDR3 has 14 amino acids. The ends were cut back, 6 bases at V and 4 bases at J, with 14 bases in the middle. The CDR3 spells CASRLYFSADTQYF. The CDR3 nucleotides are TGTGCCAGCAGGCTTTATTTCAGCGCAGATACGCAGTATTTT.

This clonotype has more than one count but fewer than ten. The chain carries TRBV5-1 and TRBJ2-3, with 10 bases that match TRBD2. The trim removed 5 bases at V and 5 bases at J, leaving 11 bases unmatched. The CDR3 is made up of 16 amino acids. CDR1 and CDR2 from the germline V gene are SGHRS and YFSETQ. The CDR3 nucleotides are TGCGCCAGCAGGGCCTTCAGCGGGGGGGCTGGAGATACGCAGTATTTT. It specifies CASRAFSGGAGDTQYF.

This clonotype was counted ten times or more. The chain recombines TRBV5-1 with TRBJ1-2, with a possible D match to TRBD1 (6 bases). With 5 bases removed from V and 8 bases from J, the gap between germline ends came to 34 bases. This CDR3 spans 19 amino acids. Germline loops: CDR1 SGHRS, CDR2 YFSETQ. CDR3 region: CASRIGGALTNNYRGGYTF. CDR3 in DNA: TGCGCCAGCAGGATTGGGGGGGCGCTGACTAATAACTATCGCGGCGGCTACACCTTC.

This clonotype was seen at least ten times. The chain links TRBV18 to TRBJ2-5; D gene uncertain. The length of the CDR3 is 12 residues. Germline CDR1 and CDR2: KGHSH and LQKENI. The V end was cut by 8 bases, the J end by 5 bases, with 12 bases between. CDR3 sequence reads: CASSPGGETQYF. The CDR3 coding sequence is TGTGCCAGCAGCCCCGGTGGGGAGACCCAGTACTTC.

The V gene is TRBV12-3 or TRBV12-4, the J gene TRBJ2-5; TRBD1 aligns across 8 bases. V lost 4 bases to trimming and J lost 2 bases; unmatched junction nucleotides: 9. The CDR3 length is 16 residues. The DNA for the CDR3 is TGTGCCAGCAGTTCTGGGCAGAGGACAGGGCAAGAGACCCAGTACTTC. It is translated as CASSSGQRTGQETQYF.

The CDR3 DNA follows: TGTGCCTGGAGTAGCGGGAACGATGAGACCCAGTACTTC. This codes for CAWSSGNDETQYF. The chain uses TRBV30 and TRBJ2-5, with 7 bases aligning to TRBD2. Germline CDR1 is GTSNPN and CDR2 is SVGIG (reference sequence). This CDR3 region has 13 residues. V was pared by 2 bases and J by 5 bases, with 5 bases of the junction left unmatched.

This chain uses TRBV9 with TRBJ2-7; 8 nucleotides align to TRBD1. CDR1 and CDR2 (germline): SGDLS, YYNGEE. With 4 bases clipped from V and 2 bases from J, the junction kept 8 bases outside the gene matches. The CDR3 length is 15 residues. The CDR3 sequence: CASSSFPGQAYEQYF. The CDR3 DNA follows: TGTGCCAGCAGCTCATTTCCGGGACAGGCCTACGAGCAGTACTTC. Full variable domain (outside the CDR3, taken from reference TRBV9 and TRBJ2-7): DSGVTQTPKHLITATGQRVTLRCSPRSGDLSVYWYQQSLDQGLQFLIQYYNGEERAKGNILERFSAQQFPDLHSELNLSSLELGDSALYFCASSSFPGQAYEQYFGPGTRLTVT.

The V call is TRBV7-9, the J call TRBJ2-5, with 10 nucleotides matching TRBD2. The CDR3 covers 16 residues. CDR1 SEHNR and CDR2 FQNEAQ come from the germline V gene (reference sequence). The trim removed 2 bases at V and 6 bases at J, leaving 9 bases unmatched. The DNA for the CDR3 is TGTGCCAGCAGCTTAAGGGGGCTAGCGGGAGTGCAGACCCAGTACTTC. Translating it yields CASSLRGLAGVQTQYF. Full variable domain (missing parts from reference TRBV7-9 and TRBJ2-5): DTGVSQNPRHKITKRGQNVTFRCDPISEHNRLYWYRQTLGQGPEFLTYFQNEAQLEKSRLLSDRFSAERPKGSFSTLEIQRTEQGDSAMYLCASSLRGLAGVQTQYFGPGTRLLVL.

This clonotype appeared many times. The chain couples TRBV20-1 to TRBJ2-1, with TRBD2 as a possible D gene (5 bases). The CDR3 totals 14 residues. The germline V gene has CDR1 DFQATT and CDR2 SNEGSKA (reference sequence). The CDR3 loop is CGVEGTAAYNEQFF. In DNA, the CDR3 is TGCGGTGTAGAGGGCACAGCGGCATACAATGAGCAGTTCTTC.

The chain carries TRBV5-1 and TRBJ2-1; D gene unclear. Trimming removed 0 bases at V and 1 base at J, with 8 bases between. The CDR3 has 15 residues. The germline V gene has CDR1 SGHRS and CDR2 YFSETQ. The CDR3 here is CASSLVVGSYNEQFF. CDR3 in DNA: TGCGCCAGCAGCTTGGTGGTAGGGTCCTACAATGAGCAGTTCTTC.

This clonotype was seen only a few times. The chain employs TRBV7-2 and TRBJ2-1; 8 nucleotides align to TRBD1. This CDR3 region has 12 residues. The V gene's germline CDR1 is SGHTA and CDR2 FQGNSA. Unmatched junction bases numbered 3, after V lost 1 base and J lost 13 bases. The CDR3 nucleotides read TGTGCCAGCAGCTTAGACAGGGGGAAACAGTTCTTC. Amino acids: CASSLDRGKQFF.

This chain joins TRBV9 and TRBJ2-1, with D tentatively TRBD1 (6 bases). Germline lookup yields CDR1 SGDLS and CDR2 YYNGEE. Trimming took off 3 bases at V and 7 bases at J, with 8 bases between the two ends. This CDR3 is 12 amino acids long. CDR3 residues: CASSARGNEQFF. The CDR3 nucleotides read TGTGCCAGCAGCGCGAGGGGGAATGAGCAGTTCTTC.

This clonotype showed up many times. V usage is TRBV20-1 and J usage is TRBJ2-5; tentatively, D is TRBD2 (5 bases). Germline loops: CDR1 DFQATT, CDR2 SNEGSKA (reference sequence). V lost 2 bases and J 6 bases, leaving 10 bases between the germline ends. The CDR3 contains 12 residues. Written as DNA, the CDR3 is TGCAGTGCTAGACCGTTCGGGAAGACCCAGTACTTC. Translating gives CSARPFGKTQYF.

The rearrangement links TRBV4-1 to TRBJ2-1, with 7 bases matching TRBD2. Germline V CDR1 and CDR2: MGHRA, YSYEKL. This CDR3 spans 16 amino acids. The V gene end was trimmed by 4 bases and the J gene end by 12 bases; junction bases not matched to a gene: 18. The CDR3 sequence is CASSLSTLLAAWGQFF. In nucleotides, the CDR3 is TGCGCCAGCAGCCTGTCAACCCTCCTAGCGGCATGGGGGCAGTTCTTC.

This clonotype has just a few counts. The genes are TRBV7-2 and TRBJ1-5; D is ambiguous. Germline CDR1 reads SGHTA; CDR2 reads FQGNSA. CDR3 size: 15 residues. Between the trimmed V and J ends, which lost 1 base and 5 bases, there was a span of 12 bases. CDR3 residues: CASSLEVGEYQPQHF. The CDR3 coding sequence is TGTGCCAGCAGCTTAGAAGTAGGCGAGTATCAGCCCCAGCATTTT.